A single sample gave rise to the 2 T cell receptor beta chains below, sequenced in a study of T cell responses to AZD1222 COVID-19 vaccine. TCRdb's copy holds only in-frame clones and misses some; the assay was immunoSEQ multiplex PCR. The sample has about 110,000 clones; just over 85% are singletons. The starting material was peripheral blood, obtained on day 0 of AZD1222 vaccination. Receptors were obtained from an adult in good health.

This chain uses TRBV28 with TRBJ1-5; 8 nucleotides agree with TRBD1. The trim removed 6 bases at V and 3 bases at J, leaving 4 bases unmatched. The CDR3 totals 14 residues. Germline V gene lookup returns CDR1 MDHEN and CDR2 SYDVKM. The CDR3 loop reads CASRRGQVNQPQHF. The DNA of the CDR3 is TGTGCCAGCAGGCGGGGACAGGTCAATCAGCCCCAGCATTTT.

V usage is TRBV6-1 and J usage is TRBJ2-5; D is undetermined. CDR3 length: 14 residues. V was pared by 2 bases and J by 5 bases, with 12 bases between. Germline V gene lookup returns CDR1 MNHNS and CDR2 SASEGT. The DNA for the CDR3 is TGTGCCAGCAGTGAACTAGGGTTCGGGGAGACCCAGTACTTC. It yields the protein CASSELGFGETQYF.